This T cell receptor (beta chain) was documented in a study of Tregs in tolerant kidney transplant recipients. To note about this clone: Its antigen is currently unknown. The read ends 3 residues early relative to the CDR3; the germline J gene fills the gap.

The germline V gene has CDR1 DFQATT and CDR2 SNEGSKA (reference sequence). V lost 3 bases to trimming and J lost 6 bases; unmatched junction nucleotides: 12. This CDR3 contains 16 residues. The protocol was immunoSEQ multiplex PCR, while the TCRdb copy is restricted to in-frame clones and leaves out a portion. The sample holds over 45,000 clones. Study conclusions and caveats: Biological reproducibility was not directly addressed in this study.

Material: CD4+ T cells from blood, obtained before the transplant. The chain recombines TRBV20-1 with TRBJ2-1, with TRBD2 matching 9 bases. This clonotype was obtained from a human donor who received a combined kidney and bone marrow transplant. CDR3 in amino acids: CSASDLAGAALNEQFF. The DNA read from the CDR3 is TGCAGTGCTAGCGATTTAGCGGGAGCTGCGCTCAATGAG.